The entry that follows covers one TCR beta chain sequence. Libraries were prepared by immunoSEQ multiplex PCR; TCRdb keeps only in-frame clonotypes and omits some of them. The sample lists about 130,000 clones; roughly 87% were seen once. These data originate in a study of blood T cell repertoires in COVID-19. Study background: The United States, Italy and Spain provided the acute and convalescent COVID-19 samples.

This CDR3 region has 13 residues. Germline V CDR1 and CDR2: MGHDK, SYGVNS. With 8 bases removed from V and 5 bases from J, the gap between germline ends came to 13 bases. The sample taken for sequencing was peripheral blood. The gene calls are TRBV25-1 and TRBJ1-5; weak D call: TRBD1 (6 bases). The TCR comes from an elderly man with active or convalescent COVID-19. CDR3 region: CASADRNDQPQHF. DNA of the CDR3: TGTGCCAGCGCCGACAGGAACGATCAGCCCCAGCATTTT.